The sequence of this TCR beta chain was determined in a study of Graves' ophthalmopathy and Graves' hyperthyroidism. TCR beta CDR3 regions were amplified from RNA transcripts. HTBI-primed first-round RT-PCR preceded second-round multiplex PCR. TCRdb independently ran MiXCR on the multiplex PCR reads; one entry per CDR3 protein. This table has 400,000 or so distinct CDR3 sequences, roughly a sixth appearing once. This clonotype was sampled from an adult woman with stable Graves' hyperthyroidism. The sequenced material came from peripheral blood.

CDR3 region: CASSPGLAGGPAKETQYF. CDR3 nucleotides: TGCGCCAGCAGCCCCGGACTAGCGGGAGGGCCGGCAAAAGAGACCCAGTACTTC. The chain links TRBV5-1 to TRBJ2-5, with TRBD2 identical over 15 bases. Germline V gene lookup returns CDR1 SGHRS and CDR2 YFSETQ. This CDR3 is built from 18 residues. The junction had 10 bases not matched to a gene; V was cut back by 4 bases and J by 3 bases.